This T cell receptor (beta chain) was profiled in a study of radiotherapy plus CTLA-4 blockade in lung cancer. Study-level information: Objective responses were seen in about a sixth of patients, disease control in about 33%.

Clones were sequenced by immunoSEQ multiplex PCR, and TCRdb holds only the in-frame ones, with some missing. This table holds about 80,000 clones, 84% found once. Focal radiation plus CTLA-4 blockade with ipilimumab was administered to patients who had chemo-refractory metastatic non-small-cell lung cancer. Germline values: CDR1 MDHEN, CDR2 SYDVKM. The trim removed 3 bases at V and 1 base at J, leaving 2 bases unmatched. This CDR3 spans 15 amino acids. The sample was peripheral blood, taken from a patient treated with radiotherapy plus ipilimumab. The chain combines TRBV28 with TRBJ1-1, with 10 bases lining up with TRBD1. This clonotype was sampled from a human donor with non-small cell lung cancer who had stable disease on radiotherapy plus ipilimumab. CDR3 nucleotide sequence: TGTGCCAGCAGTTTGACAGGGGGCTCGAACACTGAAGCTTTCTTT. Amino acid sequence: CASSLTGGSNTEAFF.